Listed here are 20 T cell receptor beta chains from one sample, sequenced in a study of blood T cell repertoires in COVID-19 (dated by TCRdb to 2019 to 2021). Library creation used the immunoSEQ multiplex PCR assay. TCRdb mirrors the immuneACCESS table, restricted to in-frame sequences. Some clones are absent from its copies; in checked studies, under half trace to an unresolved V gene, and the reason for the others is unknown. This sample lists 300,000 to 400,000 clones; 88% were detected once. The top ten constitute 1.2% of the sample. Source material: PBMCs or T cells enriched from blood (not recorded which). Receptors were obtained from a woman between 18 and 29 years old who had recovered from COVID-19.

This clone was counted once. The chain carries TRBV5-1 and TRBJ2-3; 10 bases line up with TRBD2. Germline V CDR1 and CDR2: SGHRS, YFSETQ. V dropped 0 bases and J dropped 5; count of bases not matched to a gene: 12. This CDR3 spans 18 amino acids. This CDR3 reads CASSLATSGGGPIDTQYF. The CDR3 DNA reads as TGCGCCAGCAGCTTGGCCACGAGCGGGGGGGGCCCTATAGATACGCAGTATTTT.

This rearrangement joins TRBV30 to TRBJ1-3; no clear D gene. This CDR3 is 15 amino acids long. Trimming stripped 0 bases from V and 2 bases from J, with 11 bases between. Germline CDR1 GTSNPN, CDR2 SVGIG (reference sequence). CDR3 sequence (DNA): TGTGCCTGGAGTGTGGGTAATGGGCCTGGAAACACCATATATTTT. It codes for CAWSVGNGPGNTIYF. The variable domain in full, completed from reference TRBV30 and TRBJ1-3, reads SQTIHQWPATLVQPVGSPLSLECTVEGTSNPNLYWYRQAAGRGLQLLFYSVGIGQISSEVPQNLSASRPQDRQFILSSKKLLLSDSGFYLCAWSVGNGPGNTIYFGEGSWLTVV.

The CDR3 coding sequence is TGTGCCAGCAGTTACTCGAGTCGGCAGGTCGGGGAGCTGTTTTTT. Protein sequence: CASSYSSRQVGELFF. V is TRBV6-6 and J is TRBJ2-2; D unresolved. CDR1 is MNHNY, CDR2 SVGAGI, per germline (reference sequence). The length of the CDR3 is 15 residues. Trimming took off 0 bases at V and 7 bases at J, with 12 bases between the two ends.

DNA for the CDR3: TGCGCCAGCAGCCAACCGACAGGGGGACGCACCTACGAGCAGTACTTC. Its translation: CASSQPTGGRTYEQYF. The gene calls are TRBV4-1 and TRBJ2-7; 9 positions agree with TRBD1. Germline V gene lookup returns CDR1 MGHRA and CDR2 YSYEKL. Germline trimming cut 2 bases from V and 2 bases from J; bases unmatched to any gene: 7. The CDR3 runs 16 residues.

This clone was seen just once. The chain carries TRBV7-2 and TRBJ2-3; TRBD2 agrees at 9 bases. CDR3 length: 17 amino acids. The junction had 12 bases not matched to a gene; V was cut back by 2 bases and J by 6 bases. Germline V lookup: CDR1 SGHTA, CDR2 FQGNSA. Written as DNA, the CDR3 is TGTGCCAGCAGCTTAATCAATGGCGGGGGGGTCAGGGATACGCAGTATTTT. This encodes CASSLINGGGVRDTQYF.

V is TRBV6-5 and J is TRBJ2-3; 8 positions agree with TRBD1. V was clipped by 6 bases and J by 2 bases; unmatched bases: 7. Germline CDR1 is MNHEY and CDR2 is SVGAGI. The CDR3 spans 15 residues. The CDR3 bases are TGTGCCAGCAGACCAGACAGGGGTTACACAGATACGCAGTATTTT. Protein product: CASRPDRGYTDTQYF.

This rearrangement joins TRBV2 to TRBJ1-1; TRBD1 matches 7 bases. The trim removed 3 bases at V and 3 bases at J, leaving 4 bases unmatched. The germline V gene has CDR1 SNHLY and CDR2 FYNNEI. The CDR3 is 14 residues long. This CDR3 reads CASSEGGQHTEAFF. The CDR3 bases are TGTGCCAGCAGTGAGGGGGGACAGCACACTGAAGCTTTCTTT.

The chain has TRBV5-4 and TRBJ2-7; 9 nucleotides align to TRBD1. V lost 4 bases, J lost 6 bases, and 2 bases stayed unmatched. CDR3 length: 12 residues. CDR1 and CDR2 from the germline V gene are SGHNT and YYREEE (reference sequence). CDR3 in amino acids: CASSLDRGEQYF. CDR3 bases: TGTGCCAGCAGCCTGGACAGGGGCGAGCAGTACTTC.

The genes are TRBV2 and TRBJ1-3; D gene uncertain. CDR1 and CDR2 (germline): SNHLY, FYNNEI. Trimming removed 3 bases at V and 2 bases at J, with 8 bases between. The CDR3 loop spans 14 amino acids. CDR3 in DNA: TGTGCCAGCAGTGATGGGAGGGCTGGAAACACCATATATTTT. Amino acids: CASSDGRAGNTIYF.

The CDR3 DNA reads as TGTGCCAGCAGCCGAGACAGGAGTAAACAGCCCCAGCATTTT. Translating it yields CASSRDRSKQPQHF. This chain connects TRBV28 to TRBJ1-5, with a tentative D call TRBD1 (6 bases). The germline gives CDR1 MDHEN, CDR2 SYDVKM. Deletions cut 6 bases from V and 7 bases from J, with 16 bases between. The CDR3 consists of 14 residues.

CDR3 bases: TGTGCCAGTAGTATAGGGGGCGAATATCAGCCCCAGCATTTT. Residues: CASSIGGEYQPQHF. The chain has TRBV19 and TRBJ1-5, with a tentative D call TRBD1 (5 bases). The V gene's germline CDR1 is LNHDA and CDR2 SQIVND (reference sequence). V was pared by 1 base and J by 5 bases, with 9 bases between. The CDR3 sequence is 14 residues long.

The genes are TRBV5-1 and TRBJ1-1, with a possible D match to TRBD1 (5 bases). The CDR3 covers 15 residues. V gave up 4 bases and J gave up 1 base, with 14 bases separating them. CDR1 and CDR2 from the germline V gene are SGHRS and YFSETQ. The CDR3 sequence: CASSPQTAPNTEAFF. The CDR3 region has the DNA TGCGCCAGCAGCCCACAGACAGCTCCGAACACTGAAGCTTTCTTT.

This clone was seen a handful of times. The CDR3 sequence: CASGTDKNIQYF. The CDR3 DNA reads as TGTGCCAGCGGGACAGATAAAAACATTCAGTACTTC. The genes are TRBV2 and TRBJ2-4; TRBD1 agrees at 7 bases. This CDR3 spans 12 amino acids. Trimming at V came to 8 bases and at J to 4 bases, leaving 2 bases not matched to a gene. Germline V lookup: CDR1 SNHLY, CDR2 FYNNEI.

CDR3 residues: CASSLGQGRIDGYTF. The CDR3 nucleotides read TGTGCCAGCAGCCTGGGACAGGGTCGCATCGATGGCTACACCTTC. This chain joins TRBV7-9 and TRBJ1-2; 9 bases match TRBD1. The CDR3 sequence is 15 residues long. Looked up from germline, CDR1 is SEHNR and CDR2 is FQNEAQ (reference sequence). Trimming at V came to 5 bases and at J to 6 bases, leaving 10 bases not matched to a gene.

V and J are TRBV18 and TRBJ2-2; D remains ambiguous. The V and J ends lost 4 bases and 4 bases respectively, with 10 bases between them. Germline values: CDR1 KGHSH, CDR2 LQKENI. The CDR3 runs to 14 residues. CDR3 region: CASSQQKLTGELFF. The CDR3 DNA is TGTGCCAGCTCACAACAGAAACTCACCGGGGAGCTGTTTTTT.

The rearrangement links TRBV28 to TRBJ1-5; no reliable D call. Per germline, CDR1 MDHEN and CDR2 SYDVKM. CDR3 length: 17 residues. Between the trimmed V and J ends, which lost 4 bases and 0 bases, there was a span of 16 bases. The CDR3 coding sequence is TGTGCCAGCAGTTCCCGAACCGAGGGATATAGCAATCAGCCCCAGCATTTT. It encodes CASSSRTEGYSNQPQHF.

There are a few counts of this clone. DNA of the CDR3: TGTGCCAGCAGCTTAGAGGGAGGGCGAAACACCATATATTTT. This sequence encodes CASSLEGGRNTIYF. The J gene is TRBJ1-3, the V gene TRBV11-2; D is ambiguous. There are 14 residues in the CDR3. Germline values: CDR1 SGHAT, CDR2 FQNNGV. V lost 0 bases and J lost 5, with 8 bases in between.

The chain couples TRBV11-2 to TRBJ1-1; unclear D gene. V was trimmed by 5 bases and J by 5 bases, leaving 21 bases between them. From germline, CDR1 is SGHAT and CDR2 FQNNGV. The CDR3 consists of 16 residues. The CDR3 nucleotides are TGTGCCAGCAGCCCCTCCGTAGGGCAACCGGGGACTGAAGCTTTCTTT. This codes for CASSPSVGQPGTEAFF.

DNA of the CDR3: TGTGCCAGCAGCCCCTGGACTAGCGGGGGGGCAGAGACCCAGTACTTC. It specifies CASSPWTSGGAETQYF. The genes are TRBV11-2 and TRBJ2-5; 15 bases fit TRBD2. CDR1 and CDR2 (germline): SGHAT, FQNNGV. The V gene end was trimmed by 5 bases and the J gene end by 4 bases; junction bases not matched to a gene: 5. The CDR3 is 16 residues long.

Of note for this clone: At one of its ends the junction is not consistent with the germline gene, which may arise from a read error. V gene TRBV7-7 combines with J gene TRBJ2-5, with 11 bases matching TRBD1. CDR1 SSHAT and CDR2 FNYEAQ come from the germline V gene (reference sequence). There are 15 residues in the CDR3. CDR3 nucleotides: TGTGCTAGCAGCTTAGATCGGACAGGGGGCAAGACCCAGTACTTC. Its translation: CASSLDRTGGKTQYF.